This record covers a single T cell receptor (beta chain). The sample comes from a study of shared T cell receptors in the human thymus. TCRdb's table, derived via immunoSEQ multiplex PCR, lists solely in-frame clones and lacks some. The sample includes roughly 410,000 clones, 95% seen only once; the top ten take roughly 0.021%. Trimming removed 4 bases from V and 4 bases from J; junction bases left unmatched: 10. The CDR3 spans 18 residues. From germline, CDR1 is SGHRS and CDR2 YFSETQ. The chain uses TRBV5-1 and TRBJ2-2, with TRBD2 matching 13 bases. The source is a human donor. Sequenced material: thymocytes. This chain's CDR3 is CASSPKLAGGLFTGELFF. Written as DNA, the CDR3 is TGCGCCAGCAGCCCGAAACTAGCGGGAGGGCTGTTCACCGGGGAGCTGTTTTTT. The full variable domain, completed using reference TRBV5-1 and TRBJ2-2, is KAGVTQTPRYLIKTRGQQVTLSCSPISGHRSVSWYQQTPGQGLQFLFEYFSETQRNKGNFPGRFSGRQFSNSRSEMNVSTLELGDSALYLCASSPKLAGGLFTGELFFGEGSRLTVL.